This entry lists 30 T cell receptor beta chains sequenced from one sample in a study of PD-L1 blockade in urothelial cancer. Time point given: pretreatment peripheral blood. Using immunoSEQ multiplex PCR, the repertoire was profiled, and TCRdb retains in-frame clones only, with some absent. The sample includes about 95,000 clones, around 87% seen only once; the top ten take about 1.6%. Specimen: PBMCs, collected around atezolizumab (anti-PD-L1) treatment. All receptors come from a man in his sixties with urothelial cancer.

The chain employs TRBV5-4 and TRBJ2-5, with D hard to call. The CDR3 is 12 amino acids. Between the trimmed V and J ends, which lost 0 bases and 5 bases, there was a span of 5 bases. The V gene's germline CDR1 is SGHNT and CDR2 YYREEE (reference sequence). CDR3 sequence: CASSLAMETQYF. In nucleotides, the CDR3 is TGTGCCAGCAGCTTGGCCATGGAGACCCAGTACTTC.

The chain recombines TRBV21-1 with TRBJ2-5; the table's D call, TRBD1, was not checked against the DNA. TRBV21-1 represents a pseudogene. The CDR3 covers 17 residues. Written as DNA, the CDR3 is TGTGCCAGCAGCACGTTAATCTTCGGGGACAGGCAAGAGACCCAGTACTTC. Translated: CASSTLIFGDRQETQYF.

The CDR3 reads CASSRRGQRYTGELFF. The CDR3 bases are TGTGCCAGCAGCCGCCGAGGGCAGCGGTACACCGGGGAGCTGTTTTTT. This sequence joins TRBV7-2 and TRBJ2-2, with a possible D match to TRBD2 (5 bases). Between the trimmed V and J ends, which lost 5 bases and 3 bases, there was a span of 16 bases. Germline V gene sequence: CDR1 SGHTA, CDR2 FQGNSA. This CDR3 comprises 16 residues.

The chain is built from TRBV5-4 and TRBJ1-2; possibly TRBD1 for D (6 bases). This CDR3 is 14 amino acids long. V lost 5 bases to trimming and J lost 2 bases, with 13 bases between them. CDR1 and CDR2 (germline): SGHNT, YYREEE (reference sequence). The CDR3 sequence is CASSSGTLNYGYTF. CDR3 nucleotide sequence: TGTGCCAGCAGTTCCGGGACACTCAACTATGGCTACACCTTC. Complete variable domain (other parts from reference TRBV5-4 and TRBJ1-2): ETGVTQSPTHLIKTRGQQVTLRCSSQSGHNTVSWYQQALGQGPQFIFQYYREEENGRGNFPPRFSGLQFPNYSSELNVNALELDDSALYLCASSSGTLNYGYTFGSGTRLTVV.

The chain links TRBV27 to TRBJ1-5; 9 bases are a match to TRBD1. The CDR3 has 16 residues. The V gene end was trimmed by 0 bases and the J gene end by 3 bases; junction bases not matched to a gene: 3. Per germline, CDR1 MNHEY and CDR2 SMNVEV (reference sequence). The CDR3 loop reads CASSLSTGGINQPQHF. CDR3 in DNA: TGTGCCAGCAGTTTATCGACAGGGGGAATCAATCAGCCCCAGCATTTT.

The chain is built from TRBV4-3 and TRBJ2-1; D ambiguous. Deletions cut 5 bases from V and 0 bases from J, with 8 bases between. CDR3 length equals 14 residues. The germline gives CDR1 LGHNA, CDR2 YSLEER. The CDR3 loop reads CASSKGDSYNEQFF. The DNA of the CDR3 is TGCGCCAGCAGCAAAGGCGACTCCTACAATGAGCAGTTCTTC.

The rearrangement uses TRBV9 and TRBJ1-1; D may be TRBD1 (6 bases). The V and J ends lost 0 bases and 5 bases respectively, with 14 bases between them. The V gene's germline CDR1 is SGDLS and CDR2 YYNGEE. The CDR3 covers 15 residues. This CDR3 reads CASSVDREVGTEAFF. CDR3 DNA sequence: TGTGCCAGCAGCGTAGACAGGGAAGTTGGGACTGAAGCTTTCTTT.

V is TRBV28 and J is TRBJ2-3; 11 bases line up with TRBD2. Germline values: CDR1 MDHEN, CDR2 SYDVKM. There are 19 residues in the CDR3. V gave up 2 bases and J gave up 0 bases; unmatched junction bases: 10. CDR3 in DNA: TGTGCCAGCAGTTTAAATTGGCTAGCGGGGGGACCTAGCACAGATACGCAGTATTTT. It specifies CASSLNWLAGGPSTDTQYF. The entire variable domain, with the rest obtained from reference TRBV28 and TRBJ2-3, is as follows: DVKVTQSSRYLVKRTGEKVFLECVQDMDHENMFWYRQDPGLGLRLIYFSYDVKMKEKGDIPEGYSVSREKKERFSLILESASTNQTSMYLCASSLNWLAGGPSTDTQYFGPGTRLTVL.

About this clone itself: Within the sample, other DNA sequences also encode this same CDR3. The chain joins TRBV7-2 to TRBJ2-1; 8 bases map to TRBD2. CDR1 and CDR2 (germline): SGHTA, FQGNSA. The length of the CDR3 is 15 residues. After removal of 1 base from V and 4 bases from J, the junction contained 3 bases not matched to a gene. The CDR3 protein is CASSLGLAGYNEQFF. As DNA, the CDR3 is TGTGCCAGCAGCTTAGGTCTAGCGGGTTACAATGAGCAGTTCTTC.

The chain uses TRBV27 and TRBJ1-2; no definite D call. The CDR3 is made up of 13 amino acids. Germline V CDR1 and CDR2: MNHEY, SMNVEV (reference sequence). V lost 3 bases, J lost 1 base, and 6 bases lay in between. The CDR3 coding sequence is TGTGCCAGCAGTTTTGAGGGTAACTATGGCTACACCTTC. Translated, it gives CASSFEGNYGYTF.

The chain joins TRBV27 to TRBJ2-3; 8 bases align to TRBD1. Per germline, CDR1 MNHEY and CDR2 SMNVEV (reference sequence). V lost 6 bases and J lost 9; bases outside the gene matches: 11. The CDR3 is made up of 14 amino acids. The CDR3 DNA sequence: TGTGCCAGCAGACCGAAGTCGACAGGGGTCACGCAGTATTTT. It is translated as CASRPKSTGVTQYF.

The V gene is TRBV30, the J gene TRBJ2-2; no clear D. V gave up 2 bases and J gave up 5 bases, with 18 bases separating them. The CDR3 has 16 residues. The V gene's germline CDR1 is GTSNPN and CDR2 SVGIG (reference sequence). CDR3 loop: CAWSSKQTQPTGELFF. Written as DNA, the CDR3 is TGTGCCTGGAGTAGTAAACAGACCCAACCTACCGGGGAGCTGTTTTTT.

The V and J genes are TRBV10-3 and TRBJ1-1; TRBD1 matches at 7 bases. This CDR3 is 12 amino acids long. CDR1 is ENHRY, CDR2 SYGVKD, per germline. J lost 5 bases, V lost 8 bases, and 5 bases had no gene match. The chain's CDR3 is CAIRGGGTEAFF. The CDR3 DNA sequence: TGTGCCATCCGAGGGGGCGGTACTGAAGCTTTCTTT.

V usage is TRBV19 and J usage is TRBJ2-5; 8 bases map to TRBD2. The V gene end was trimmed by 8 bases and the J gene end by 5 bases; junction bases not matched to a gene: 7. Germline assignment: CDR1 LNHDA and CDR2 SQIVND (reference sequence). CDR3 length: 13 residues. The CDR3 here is CASRSGGVETQYF. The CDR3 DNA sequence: TGTGCCAGTCGGTCGGGAGGGGTTGAGACCCAGTACTTC.

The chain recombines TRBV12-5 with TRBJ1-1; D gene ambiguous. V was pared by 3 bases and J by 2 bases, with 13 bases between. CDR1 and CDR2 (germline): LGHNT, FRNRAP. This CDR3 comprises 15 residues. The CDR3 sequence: CASGLSPEGNTEAFF. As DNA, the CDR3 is TGTGCTAGTGGTTTAAGCCCTGAGGGTAACACTGAAGCTTTCTTT.

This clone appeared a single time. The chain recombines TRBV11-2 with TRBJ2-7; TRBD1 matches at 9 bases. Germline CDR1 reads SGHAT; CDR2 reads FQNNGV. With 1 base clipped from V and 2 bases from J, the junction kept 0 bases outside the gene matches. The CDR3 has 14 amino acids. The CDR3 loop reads CASSLGTGAYEQYF. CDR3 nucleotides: TGTGCCAGCAGCTTAGGGACAGGGGCCTACGAGCAGTACTTC.

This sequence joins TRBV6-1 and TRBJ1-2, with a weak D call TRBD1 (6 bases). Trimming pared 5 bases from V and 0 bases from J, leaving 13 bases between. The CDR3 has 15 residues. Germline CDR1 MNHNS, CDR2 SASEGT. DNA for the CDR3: TGTGCCAGCAGTCCTGCTAGGGGGTCTAACTATGGCTACACCTTC. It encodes CASSPARGSNYGYTF.

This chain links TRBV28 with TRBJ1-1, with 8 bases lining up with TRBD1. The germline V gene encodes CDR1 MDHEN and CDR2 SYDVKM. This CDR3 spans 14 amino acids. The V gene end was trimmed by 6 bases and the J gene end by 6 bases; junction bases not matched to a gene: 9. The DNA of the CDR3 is TGTGCCAGCAGCCGACGTACAGGGGGTGCTGAAGCTTTCTTT. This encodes CASSRRTGGAEAFF.

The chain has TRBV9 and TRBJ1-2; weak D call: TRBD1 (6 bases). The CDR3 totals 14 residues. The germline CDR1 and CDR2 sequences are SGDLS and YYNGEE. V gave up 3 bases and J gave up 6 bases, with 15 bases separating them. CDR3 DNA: TGTGCCAGCAGCGGGGGGGGACAATTCGATGGCTACACCTTC. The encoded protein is CASSGGGQFDGYTF.

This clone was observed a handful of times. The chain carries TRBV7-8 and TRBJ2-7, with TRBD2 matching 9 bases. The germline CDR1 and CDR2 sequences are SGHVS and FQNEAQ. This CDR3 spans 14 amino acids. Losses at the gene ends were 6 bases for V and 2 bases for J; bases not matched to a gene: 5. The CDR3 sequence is CASRPSGRPYEQYF. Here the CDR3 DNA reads TGTGCCAGCAGGCCGAGCGGGAGGCCCTACGAGCAGTACTTC. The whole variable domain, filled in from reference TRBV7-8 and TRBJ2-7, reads GAGVSQSPRYKVAKRGQDVALRCDPISGHVSLFWYQQALGQGPEFLTYFQNEAQLDKSGLPSDRFFAERPEGSVSTLKIQRTQQEDSAVYLCASRPSGRPYEQYFGPGTRLTVT.

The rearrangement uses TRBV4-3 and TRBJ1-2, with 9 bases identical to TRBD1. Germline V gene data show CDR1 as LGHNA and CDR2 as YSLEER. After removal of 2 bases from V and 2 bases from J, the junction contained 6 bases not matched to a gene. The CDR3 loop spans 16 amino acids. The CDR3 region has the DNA TGCGCCAGCAGCCAACAAACGGGACAGGGAAACTATGGCTACACCTTC. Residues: CASSQQTGQGNYGYTF.

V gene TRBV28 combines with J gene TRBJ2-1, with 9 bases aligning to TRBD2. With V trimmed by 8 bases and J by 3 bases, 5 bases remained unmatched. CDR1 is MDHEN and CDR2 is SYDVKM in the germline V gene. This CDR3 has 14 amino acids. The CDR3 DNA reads TGTGCCAGCGAAGGGCGGGGGGGCTACAATGAGCAGTTCTTC. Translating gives CASEGRGGYNEQFF.

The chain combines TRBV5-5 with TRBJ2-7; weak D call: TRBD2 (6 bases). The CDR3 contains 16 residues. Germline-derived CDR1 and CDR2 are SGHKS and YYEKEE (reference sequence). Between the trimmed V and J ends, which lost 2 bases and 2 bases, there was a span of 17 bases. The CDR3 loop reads CASSFSLRGAPYEQYF. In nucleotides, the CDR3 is TGTGCCAGCAGCTTTTCACTGCGCGGGGCCCCCTACGAGCAGTACTTC.

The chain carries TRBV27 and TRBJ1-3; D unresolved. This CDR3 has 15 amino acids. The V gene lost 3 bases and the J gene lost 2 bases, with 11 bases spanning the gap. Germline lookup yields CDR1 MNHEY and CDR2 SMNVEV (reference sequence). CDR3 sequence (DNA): TGTGCCAGCAGTTTTGTGGAGACTACTGGAAACACCATATATTTT. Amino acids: CASSFVETTGNTIYF.

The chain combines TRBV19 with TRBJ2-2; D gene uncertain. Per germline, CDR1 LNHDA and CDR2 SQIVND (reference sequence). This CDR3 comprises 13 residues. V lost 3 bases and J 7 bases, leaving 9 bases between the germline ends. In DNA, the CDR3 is TGTGCCAGTAGTATGGAGATGATCGGGGAGCTGTTTTTT. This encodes CASSMEMIGELFF.

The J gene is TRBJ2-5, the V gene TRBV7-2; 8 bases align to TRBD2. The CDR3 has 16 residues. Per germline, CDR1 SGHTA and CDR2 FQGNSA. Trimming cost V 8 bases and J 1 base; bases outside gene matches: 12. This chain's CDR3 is CASARGAGVGQETQYF. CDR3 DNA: TGTGCCAGCGCTAGGGGAGCGGGAGTGGGCCAAGAGACCCAGTACTTC. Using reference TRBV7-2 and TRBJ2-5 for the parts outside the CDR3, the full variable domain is GAGVSQSPSNKVTEKGKDVELRCDPISGHTALYWYRQSLGQGLEFLIYFQGNSAPDKSGLPSDRFSAERTGGSVSTLTIQRTQQEDSAVYLCASARGAGVGQETQYFGPGTRLLVL.

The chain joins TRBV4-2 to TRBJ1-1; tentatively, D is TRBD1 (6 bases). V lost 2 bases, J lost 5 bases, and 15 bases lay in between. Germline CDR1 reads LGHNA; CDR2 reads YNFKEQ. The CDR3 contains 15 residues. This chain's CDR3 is CASSQPPQRGTEAFF. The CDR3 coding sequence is TGTGCCAGCAGCCAACCTCCGCAGAGGGGGACTGAAGCTTTCTTT.

In DNA, the CDR3 is TGTGCCACAACACCGGGGGAACCCTCCTACAATGAGCAGTTCTTC. It codes for CATTPGEPSYNEQFF. This sequence joins TRBV7-9 and TRBJ2-1; D may be TRBD2 (6 bases). The CDR3 has 15 residues. Germline V gene data show CDR1 as SEHNR and CDR2 as FQNEAQ (reference sequence). V dropped 10 bases and J dropped 0 bases, with 16 bases sitting between them.

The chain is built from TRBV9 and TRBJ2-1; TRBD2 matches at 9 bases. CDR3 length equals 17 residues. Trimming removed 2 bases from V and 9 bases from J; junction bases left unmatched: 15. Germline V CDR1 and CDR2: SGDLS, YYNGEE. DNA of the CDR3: TGTGCCAGCAGCGTTGCTAGCGGGGCCATGGGGGTTTTTGAGCAGTTCTTC. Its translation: CASSVASGAMGVFEQFF.

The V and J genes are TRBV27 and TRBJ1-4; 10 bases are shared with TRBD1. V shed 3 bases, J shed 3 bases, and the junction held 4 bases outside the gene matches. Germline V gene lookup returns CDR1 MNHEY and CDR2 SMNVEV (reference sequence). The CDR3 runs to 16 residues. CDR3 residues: CASSFRQGAPNEKLFF. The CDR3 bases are TGTGCCAGCAGTTTTAGACAGGGGGCACCTAATGAAAAACTGTTTTTT. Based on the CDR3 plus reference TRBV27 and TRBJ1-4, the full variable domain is EAQVTQNPRYLITVTGKKLTVTCSQNMNHEYMSWYRQDPGLGLRQIYYSMNVEVTDKGDVPEGYKVSRKEKRNFPLILESPSPNQTSLYFCASSFRQGAPNEKLFFGSGTQLSVL.